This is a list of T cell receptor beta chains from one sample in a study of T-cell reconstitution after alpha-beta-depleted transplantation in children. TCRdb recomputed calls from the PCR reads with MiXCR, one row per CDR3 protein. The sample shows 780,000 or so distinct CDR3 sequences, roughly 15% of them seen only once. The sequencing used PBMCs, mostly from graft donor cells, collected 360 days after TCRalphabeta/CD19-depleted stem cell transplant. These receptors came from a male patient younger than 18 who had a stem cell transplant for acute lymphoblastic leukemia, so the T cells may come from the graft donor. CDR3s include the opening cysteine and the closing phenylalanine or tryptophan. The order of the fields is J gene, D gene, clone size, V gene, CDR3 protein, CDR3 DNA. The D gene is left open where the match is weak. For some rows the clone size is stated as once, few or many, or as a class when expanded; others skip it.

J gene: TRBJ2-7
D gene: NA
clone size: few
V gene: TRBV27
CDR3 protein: CASNPWGADEQYF
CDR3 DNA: TGTGCCAGCAACCCATGGGGGGCCGACGAGCAGTACTTC

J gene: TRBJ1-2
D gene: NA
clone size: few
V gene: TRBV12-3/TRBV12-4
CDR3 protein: CASRRPGGMGIYGYTF
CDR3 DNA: TGTGCCAGCAGGCGCCCCGGGGGAATGGGTATATATGGCTACACCTTC

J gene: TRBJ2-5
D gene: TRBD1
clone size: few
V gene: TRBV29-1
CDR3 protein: CSVDRGLGETQYF
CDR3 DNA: TGCAGCGTTGACAGGGGGCTGGGGGAGACCCAGTACTTC

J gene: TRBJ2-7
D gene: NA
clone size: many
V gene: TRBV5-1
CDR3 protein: CASSLGGPAYEQYF
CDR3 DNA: TGCGCCAGCAGCTTGGGAGGGCCGGCCTACGAGCAGTACTTC

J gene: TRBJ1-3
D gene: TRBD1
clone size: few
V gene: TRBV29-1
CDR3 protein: CSVELQGARGNTIYF
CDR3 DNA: TGCAGCGTTGAATTGCAGGGGGCGAGAGGAAACACCATATATTTT

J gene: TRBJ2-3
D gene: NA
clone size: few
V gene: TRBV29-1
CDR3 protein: CSVERDTDTQYF
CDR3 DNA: TGCAGCGTTGAACGGGACACAGATACGCAGTATTTT

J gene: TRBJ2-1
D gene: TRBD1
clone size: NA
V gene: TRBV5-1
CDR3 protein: CASSLVIWDRAPVSYNEQFF
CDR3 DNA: TGCGCCAGCAGCTTGGTTATTTGGGACAGGGCCCCTGTCTCCTACAATGAGCAGTTCTTC

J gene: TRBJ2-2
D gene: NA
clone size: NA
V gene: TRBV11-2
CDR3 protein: CASNPRWRRWSGELFF
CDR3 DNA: TGTGCCAGCAACCCCCGGTGGAGAAGGTGGTCCGGGGAGCTGTTTTTT

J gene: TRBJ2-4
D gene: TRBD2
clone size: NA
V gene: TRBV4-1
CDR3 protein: CASSQGRASGRTKNIQYF
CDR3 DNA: TGCGCCAGCAGCCAAGGGAGGGCTAGCGGGAGAACCAAAAACATTCAGTACTTC

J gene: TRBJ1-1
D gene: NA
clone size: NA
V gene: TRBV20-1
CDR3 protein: CSAHPGALNTEAFF
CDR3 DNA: TGCAGTGCTCACCCGGGGGCCCTGAACACTGAAGCTTTCTTT

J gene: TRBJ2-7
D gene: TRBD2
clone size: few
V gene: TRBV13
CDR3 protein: CASRASGTTGEQYF
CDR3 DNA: TGTGCCAGCAGGGCCTCCGGGACTACCGGCGAGCAGTACTTC

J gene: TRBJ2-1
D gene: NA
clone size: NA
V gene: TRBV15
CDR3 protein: CATSESTTSHNEQFF
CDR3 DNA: TGTGCCACCAGCGAAAGCACGACTAGTCATAATGAGCAGTTCTTC

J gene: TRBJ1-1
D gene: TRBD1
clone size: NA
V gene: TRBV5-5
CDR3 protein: CASSLETLRQGRTEAFF
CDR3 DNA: TGTGCCAGCAGCTTGGAAACCCTCCGACAGGGGCGGACTGAAGCTTTCTTT

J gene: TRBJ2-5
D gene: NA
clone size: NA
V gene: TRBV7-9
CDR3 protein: CASSLSRDPPPETQYF
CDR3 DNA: TGTGCCAGCAGCTTATCCAGAGATCCTCCCCCAGAGACCCAGTACTTC

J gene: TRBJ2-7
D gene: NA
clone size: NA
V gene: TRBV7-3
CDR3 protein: CASSLGPGVLGEQYF
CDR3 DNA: TGTGCCAGCAGCTTAGGGCCTGGAGTATTGGGCGAGCAGTACTTC

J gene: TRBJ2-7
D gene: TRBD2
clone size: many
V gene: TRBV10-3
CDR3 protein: CAISGTSYEQYF
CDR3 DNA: TGTGCCATCAGTGGGACTAGCTACGAGCAGTACTTC

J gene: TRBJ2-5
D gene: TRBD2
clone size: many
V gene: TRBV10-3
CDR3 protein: CAISEAGLAQETQYF
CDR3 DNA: TGTGCCATCAGTGAGGCGGGACTAGCACAAGAGACCCAGTACTTC

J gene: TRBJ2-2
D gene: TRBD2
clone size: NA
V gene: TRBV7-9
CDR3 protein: CASSAWTSGLTGELFF
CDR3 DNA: TGTGCCAGCAGCGCCTGGACTAGCGGACTCACCGGGGAGCTGTTTTTT

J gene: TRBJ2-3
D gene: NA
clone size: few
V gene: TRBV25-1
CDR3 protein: CASKAVTTDTQYF
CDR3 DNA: TGTGCCAGCAAGGCAGTGACCACAGATACGCAGTATTTT

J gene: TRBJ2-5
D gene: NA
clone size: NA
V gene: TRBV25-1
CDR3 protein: CASSEPQVWSNYYQETQYF
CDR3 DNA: TGTGCCAGCAGTGAGCCCCAGGTTTGGAGCAACTATTACCAAGAGACCCAGTACTTC

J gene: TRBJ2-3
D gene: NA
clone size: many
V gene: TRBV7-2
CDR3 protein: CASSSLTSTDTQYF
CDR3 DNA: TGTGCCAGCAGCTCATTGACCTCCACAGATACGCAGTATTTT

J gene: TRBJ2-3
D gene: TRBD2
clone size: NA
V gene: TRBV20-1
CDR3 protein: CSARLAGPTDTQYF
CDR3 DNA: TGCAGTGCCCGGCTAGCGGGGCCCACAGATACGCAGTATTTT

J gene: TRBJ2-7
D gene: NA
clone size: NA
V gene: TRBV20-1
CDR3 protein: CSASRGNSYEQYF
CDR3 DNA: TGCAGTGCTAGTCGAGGGAACTCCTACGAGCAGTACTTC

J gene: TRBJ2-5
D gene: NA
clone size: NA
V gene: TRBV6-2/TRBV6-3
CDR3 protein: CASSYDRSGETQYF
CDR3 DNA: TGTGCCAGCAGTTATGACAGGTCGGGAGAGACCCAGTACTTC

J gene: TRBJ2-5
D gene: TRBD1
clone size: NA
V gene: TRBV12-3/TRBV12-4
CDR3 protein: CASSPNRGQETQYF
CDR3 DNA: TGTGCCAGCAGCCCAAACAGGGGTCAAGAGACCCAGTACTTC

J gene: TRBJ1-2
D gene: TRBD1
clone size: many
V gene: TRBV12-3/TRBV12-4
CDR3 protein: CASSAPGQGRRGYTF
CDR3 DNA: TGTGCCAGCAGCGCCCCTGGACAGGGCAGGCGGGGCTACACCTTC

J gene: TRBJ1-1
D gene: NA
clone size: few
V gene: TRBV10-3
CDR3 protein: CAISSGQYTEAFF
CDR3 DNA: TGTGCCATCAGCTCAGGACAGTACACTGAAGCTTTCTTT

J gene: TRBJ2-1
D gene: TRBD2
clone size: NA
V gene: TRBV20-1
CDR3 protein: CSARDGASGRTYYNEQFF
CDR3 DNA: TGCAGTGCTAGAGATGGGGCTAGCGGGAGGACCTACTACAATGAGCAGTTCTTC

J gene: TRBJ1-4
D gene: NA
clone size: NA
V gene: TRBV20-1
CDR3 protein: CSARDLGGNFF
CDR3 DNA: TGCAGTGCTAGAGATTTGGGGGGGAATTTTTTT

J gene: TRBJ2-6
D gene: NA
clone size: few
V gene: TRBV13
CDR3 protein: CASSLGHPGANVLTF
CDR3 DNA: TGTGCCAGCAGCTTAGGGCACCCAGGGGCCAACGTCCTGACTTTC

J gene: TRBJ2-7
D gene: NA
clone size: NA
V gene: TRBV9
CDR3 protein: CASSVARDRIPNEQYF
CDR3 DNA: TGTGCCAGCAGCGTAGCCCGGGATCGAATCCCAAACGAGCAGTACTTC

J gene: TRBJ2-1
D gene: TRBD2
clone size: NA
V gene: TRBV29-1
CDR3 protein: CSVDKIWAGLAGELGGEQFF
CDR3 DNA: TGCAGCGTTGATAAGATCTGGGCTGGGCTAGCGGGAGAACTGGGAGGTGAGCAGTTCTTC

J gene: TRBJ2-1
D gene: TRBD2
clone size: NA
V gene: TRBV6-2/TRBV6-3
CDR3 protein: CASSTASGAYNEQFF
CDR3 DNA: TGTGCCAGCAGTACCGCTAGCGGAGCCTACAATGAGCAGTTCTTC

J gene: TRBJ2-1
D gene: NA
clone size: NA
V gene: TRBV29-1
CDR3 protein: CSVVGAGTYNEQFF
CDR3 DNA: TGCAGCGTTGTTGGGGCAGGAACGTACAATGAGCAGTTCTTC

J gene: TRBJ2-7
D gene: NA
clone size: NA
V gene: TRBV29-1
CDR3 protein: CSVERFRGSSSYEQYF
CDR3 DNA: TGCAGCGTTGAAAGGTTCAGAGGATCAAGCTCCTACGAGCAGTACTTC

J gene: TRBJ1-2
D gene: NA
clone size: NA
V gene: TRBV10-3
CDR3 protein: CAVIPEGNYGYTF
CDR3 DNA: TGTGCCGTGATCCCGGAGGGGAACTATGGCTACACCTTC

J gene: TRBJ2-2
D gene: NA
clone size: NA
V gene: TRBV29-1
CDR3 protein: CSVDRTEAGELFF
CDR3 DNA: TGCAGCGTTGACAGGACAGAAGCCGGGGAGCTGTTTTTT

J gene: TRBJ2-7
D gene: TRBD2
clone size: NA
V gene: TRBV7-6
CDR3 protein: CASSPRLAGAVQYF
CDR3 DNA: TGTGCCAGCAGCCCCCGACTAGCGGGAGCAGTGCAGTACTTC

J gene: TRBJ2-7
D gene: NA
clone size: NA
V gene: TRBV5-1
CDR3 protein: CASSLAQWDEQYF
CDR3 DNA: TGCGCCAGCAGCTTGGCGCAATGGGACGAGCAGTACTTC

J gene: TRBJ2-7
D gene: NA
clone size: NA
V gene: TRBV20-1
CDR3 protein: CSVSPGTSYEQYF
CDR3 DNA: TGCAGTGTCTCACCCGGGACCTCCTACGAGCAGTACTTC

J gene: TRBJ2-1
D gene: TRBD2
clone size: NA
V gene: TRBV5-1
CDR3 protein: CASSGAGGPQEQFF
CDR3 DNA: TGCGCCAGCAGCGGAGCGGGAGGGCCCCAAGAGCAGTTCTTC

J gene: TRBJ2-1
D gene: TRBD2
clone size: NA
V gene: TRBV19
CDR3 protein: CASSIGLASLPLSEQFF
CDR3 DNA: TGTGCCAGTAGTATAGGACTAGCCTCGTTGCCTCTGTCGGAGCAGTTCTTC

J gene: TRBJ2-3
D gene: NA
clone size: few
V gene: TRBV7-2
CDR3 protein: CASSLAIFNRTDTQYF
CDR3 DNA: TGTGCCAGCAGCTTGGCTATATTTAATCGCACAGATACGCAGTATTTT

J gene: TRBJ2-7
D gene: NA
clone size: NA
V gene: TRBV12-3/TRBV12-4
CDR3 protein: CASTPWEGRNEQYF
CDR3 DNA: TGTGCCAGCACCCCCTGGGAAGGACGGAACGAGCAGTACTTC

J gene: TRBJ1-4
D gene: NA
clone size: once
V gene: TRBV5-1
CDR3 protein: CASGFQGATNEKLFF
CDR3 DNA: TGCGCCAGCGGCTTTCAGGGAGCAACTAATGAAAAACTGTTTTTT

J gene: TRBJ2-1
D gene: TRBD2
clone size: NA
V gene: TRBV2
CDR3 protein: CASSEGLAGKGNEQFF
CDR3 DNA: TGTGCCAGCAGTGAAGGTTTAGCGGGGAAGGGCAATGAGCAGTTCTTC